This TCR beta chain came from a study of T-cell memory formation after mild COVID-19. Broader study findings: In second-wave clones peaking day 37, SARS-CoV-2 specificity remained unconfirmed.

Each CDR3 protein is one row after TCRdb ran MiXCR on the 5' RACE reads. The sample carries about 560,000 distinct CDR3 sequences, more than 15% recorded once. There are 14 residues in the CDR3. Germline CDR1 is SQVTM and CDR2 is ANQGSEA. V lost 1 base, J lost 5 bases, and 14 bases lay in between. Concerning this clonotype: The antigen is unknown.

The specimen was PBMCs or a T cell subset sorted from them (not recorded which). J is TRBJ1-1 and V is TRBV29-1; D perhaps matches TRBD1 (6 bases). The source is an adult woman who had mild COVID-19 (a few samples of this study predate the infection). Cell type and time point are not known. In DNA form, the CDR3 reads TGCAGCGTTGAAGTTCTGGGGGCGCGGACTGAAGCTTTCTTT. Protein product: CSVEVLGARTEAFF.